One sample yielded the 18 T cell receptor beta chains listed below, sequenced in a study of blood T cell repertoires in COVID-19. Using immunoSEQ multiplex PCR, the repertoire was profiled, and TCRdb retains in-frame clones only, with some absent. Here the sample spans tens of thousands of clones, approximately 80% being singletons. Sequenced input: peripheral blood. The receptors were sampled from a woman between 55 and 75 years old with acute or convalescent COVID-19.

The V call is TRBV5-1, the J call TRBJ1-2; 8 nucleotides match TRBD1. J gave up 8 bases and V 0 bases, and 6 bases lay outside the gene matches. The CDR3 contains 14 residues. Germline values: CDR1 SGHRS, CDR2 YFSETQ. In nucleotides, the CDR3 is TGCGCCAGCAGCTTGGAGGTCGGACAGGGAGGCTACACCTTC. Translated, it gives CASSLEVGQGGYTF.

J is TRBJ1-2 and V is TRBV9, with D perhaps matching TRBD1 (6 bases). The CDR3 has 14 amino acids. The germline V gene encodes CDR1 SGDLS and CDR2 YYNGEE. V lost 4 bases and J lost 3, with 13 bases in between. For the CDR3, the DNA is TGTGCCAGCAGCCTAACTGGGGGCGACTATGGCTACACCTTC. Residues: CASSLTGGDYGYTF.

This clone was observed a few times. This chain links TRBV29-1 with TRBJ1-1; no definite D call. The germline V gene encodes CDR1 SQVTM and CDR2 ANQGSEA. The CDR3 runs 14 residues. V was clipped by 0 bases and J by 5 bases, with 13 bases between them. DNA of the CDR3: TGCAGCGTTGAAGATGGTAGGAGGAGAACTGAAGCTTTCTTT. Its protein is CSVEDGRRRTEAFF.

The V gene is TRBV6-5, the J gene TRBJ2-7; 8 nucleotides agree with TRBD1. Looked up from germline, CDR1 is MNHEY and CDR2 is SVGAGI. Losses at the gene ends were 6 bases for V and 3 bases for J; bases not matched to a gene: 7. CDR3 size: 14 residues. The CDR3 loop reads CASSAQGVSYEQYF. CDR3 sequence (DNA): TGTGCCAGCAGCGCACAGGGGGTAAGCTACGAGCAGTACTTC.

The chain has TRBV5-1 and TRBJ1-6; 7 bases match TRBD1. The CDR3 extends over 15 amino acids. Looked up from germline, CDR1 is SGHRS and CDR2 is YFSETQ. The J segment lost 6 bases and the V segment lost 6 bases, leaving 9 bases of the junction unmatched. The CDR3 loop is CASTRDSGGNSPLHF. The CDR3 DNA is TGCGCCAGCACCCGGGACAGTGGGGGTAATTCACCCCTCCACTTT.

This chain connects TRBV5-5 to TRBJ1-3, with D uncertain. From germline, CDR1 is SGHKS and CDR2 YYEKEE (reference sequence). CDR3 length: 15 amino acids. Trimming removed 2 bases from V and 0 bases from J, with 9 bases in between. This CDR3 reads CASSLNTDSGNTIYF. In DNA form, the CDR3 reads TGTGCCAGCAGCTTAAACACAGACTCTGGAAACACCATATATTTT.

The CDR3 DNA follows: TGCGCCAGCAGCACGAACGGAGGGGGCGCATCAAGCACCATATATTTT. Protein product: CASSTNGGGASSTIYF. The V gene is TRBV5-1, the J gene TRBJ1-3, with 7 positions matching TRBD1. This CDR3 region has 16 residues. Trimming removed 4 bases from V and 9 bases from J; junction bases left unmatched: 16. CDR1 and CDR2 from the germline V gene are SGHRS and YFSETQ.

V and J are TRBV19 and TRBJ1-2; D may be TRBD1 (5 bases). Germline CDR1 LNHDA, CDR2 SQIVND (reference sequence). This CDR3 spans 13 amino acids. The germline V and J ends were trimmed by 7 bases and 8 bases, with 17 bases remaining between them. As DNA, the CDR3 is TGTGCCAGTACCCACTTCAGGGAGGGGGGCTACACCTTC. It translates to CASTHFREGGYTF.

This chain uses TRBV5-1 with TRBJ2-7; D remains ambiguous. V was cut by 0 bases and J by 2 bases, with 6 bases left in between. From germline, CDR1 is SGHRS and CDR2 YFSETQ. The CDR3 has 13 residues. The CDR3 DNA reads TGCGCCAGCAGCTTGGATGAGACCTACGAGCAGTACTTC. This sequence encodes CASSLDETYEQYF.

This chain joins TRBV24-1 and TRBJ2-7; 11 nucleotides agree with TRBD1. J was trimmed by 7 bases and V by 4 bases; bases with no gene match: 11. There are 16 residues in the CDR3. Germline V gene data show CDR1 as KGHDR and CDR2 as SFDVKD. The CDR3 protein is CATSESSDRGREEQYF. DNA of the CDR3: TGTGCCACCAGTGAAAGTTCGGACAGGGGGCGGGAGGAGCAGTACTTC.

This clone was seen a single time. V gene TRBV6-5 combines with J gene TRBJ1-5; D unclear. CDR1 is MNHEY and CDR2 is SVGAGI in the germline V gene. The CDR3 has 15 residues. The V gene lost 4 bases and the J gene lost 3 bases, with 13 bases spanning the gap. CDR3 protein: CASSSLSGTNQPQHF. CDR3 nucleotide sequence: TGTGCCAGCAGTTCCCTCAGTGGTACCAATCAGCCCCAGCATTTT.

This clone was detected only a few times. The rearrangement joins TRBV7-9 to TRBJ1-1; no definite D call. V was clipped by 2 bases and J by 3 bases, with 10 bases between them. CDR1 is SEHNR and CDR2 is FQNEAQ in the germline V gene (reference sequence). The CDR3 runs 14 residues. The DNA for the CDR3 is TGTGCCAGCAGCTTAAAGGGCGGGGACACTGAAGCTTTCTTT. Its translation is CASSLKGGDTEAFF.

The gene calls are TRBV19 and TRBJ1-5, with D maybe TRBD1 (6 bases). This CDR3 has 15 amino acids. V lost 7 bases, J lost 0 bases, and 13 bases lay in between. Germline V CDR1 and CDR2: LNHDA, SQIVND (reference sequence). The CDR3 sequence: CASTTTGHSNQPQHF. DNA of the CDR3: TGTGCCAGTACCACGACGGGACATAGCAATCAGCCCCAGCATTTT. Drawing the rest from reference TRBV19 and TRBJ1-5, the complete variable domain is DGGITQSPKYLFRKEGQNVTLSCEQNLNHDAMYWYRQDPGQGLRLIYYSQIVNDFQKGDIAEGYSVSREKKESFPLTVTSAQKNPTAFYLCASTTTGHSNQPQHFGDGTRLSIL.

The chain uses TRBV30 and TRBJ1-1; D is unresolved. V lost 1 base to trimming and J lost 0 bases, with 12 bases between them. The CDR3 runs to 15 residues. Per the germline V gene, CDR1 is GTSNPN and CDR2 is SVGIG (reference sequence). The CDR3 protein is CAWSGRMRMNTEAFF. CDR3 nucleotides: TGTGCCTGGAGTGGCAGGATGCGAATGAACACTGAAGCTTTCTTT. The full variable domain, rest sourced from reference TRBV30 and TRBJ1-1, is SQTIHQWPATLVQPVGSPLSLECTVEGTSNPNLYWYRQAAGRGLQLLFYSVGIGQISSEVPQNLSASRPQDRQFILSSKKLLLSDSGFYLCAWSGRMRMNTEAFFGQGTRLTVV.

The DNA of the CDR3 is TGTGCCAGCAGTTTAACAGGGGATTCACCCCTCCACTTT. Residues: CASSLTGDSPLHF. V is TRBV12-3 or TRBV12-4 and J is TRBJ1-6; 7 bases map to TRBD1. The CDR3 is 13 residues long. The V gene end was trimmed by 2 bases and the J gene end by 8 bases; junction bases not matched to a gene: 0.

V is TRBV5-1 and J is TRBJ2-5, with 11 nucleotides matching TRBD2. CDR1 is SGHRS, CDR2 YFSETQ, per germline. The J segment lost 6 bases and the V segment lost 3 bases, leaving 10 bases of the junction unmatched. The CDR3 extends over 16 amino acids. CDR3 DNA: TGCGCCAGCAGCTCACATTATAGCGGGGGGGCCAAGACCCAGTACTTC. Residues: CASSSHYSGGAKTQYF.

This chain connects TRBV4-1 to TRBJ1-3; 7 positions agree with TRBD1. The CDR3 spans 16 residues. With V trimmed by 4 bases and J by 0 bases, 6 bases remained unmatched. CDR1 and CDR2 from the germline V gene are MGHRA and YSYEKL. The CDR3 DNA sequence: TGCGCCAGCAGCCGCGGGGACAGTTTCTCTGGAAACACCATATATTTT. This gives the protein CASSRGDSFSGNTIYF.

The rearrangement joins TRBV20-1 to TRBJ1-2; the match to TRBD1 covers 7 bases. Germline CDR1 and CDR2: DFQATT and SNEGSKA (reference sequence). Trimming took 3 bases from V and 6 from J; bases not matched to a gene: 10. The CDR3 sequence is 14 residues long. CDR3 sequence (DNA): TGCAGTGCTAGTCGATCCGGGACAGTAAATGGCTACACCTTC. Its protein is CSASRSGTVNGYTF.